Listed here are 25 T cell receptor beta chains from one sample, sequenced in a study of CD8+ T cells in alopecia areata. In each case, RNA was isolated and then reverse transcribed into cDNA as the sequencing template. Repertoires were generated with immunoSEQ multiplex PCR, while TCRdb's copy carries only in-frame clones and drops some. The data contain roughly 250,000 clones, roughly two thirds of them seen just once; the ten biggest clones take up more than 0.95%. This material consisted of CD4+ T cells sorted from blood, taken at week 0. All receptors derive from a human donor with alopecia areata.

This clone was detected only a few times. The rearrangement uses TRBV4-3 and TRBJ1-6, with D maybe TRBD1 (6 bases). With 3 bases removed from V and 1 base from J, the gap between germline ends came to 13 bases. Germline V gene data show CDR1 as LGHNA and CDR2 as YSLEER. The CDR3 sequence is 17 residues long. CDR3 protein: CASSQKLGASYNSPLHF. The CDR3 DNA sequence: TGCGCCAGCAGCCAGAAGTTGGGGGCGTCCTATAATTCACCCCTCCACTTT.

The J gene is TRBJ2-7, the V gene TRBV29-1; TRBD2 matches at 10 bases. Germline V lookup: CDR1 SQVTM, CDR2 ANQGSEA. This CDR3 region has 17 residues. Trimming cost V 3 bases and J 3 bases; bases outside gene matches: 14. The CDR3 loop reads CSVESWVAGGESYEQYF. CDR3 coding DNA: TGCAGCGTTGAGAGCTGGGTAGCGGGGGGCGAGAGCTACGAGCAGTACTTC.

This chain joins TRBV29-1 and TRBJ2-1; the match to TRBD2 covers 8 bases. This CDR3 comprises 14 residues. V lost 7 bases, J lost 9 bases, and 14 bases stayed unmatched. The germline V gene has CDR1 SQVTM and CDR2 ANQGSEA. CDR3: CSAQGTGGPSEQFF. The CDR3 region has the DNA TGCAGCGCCCAGGGAACGGGGGGGCCAAGTGAGCAGTTCTTC.

The chain combines TRBV15 with TRBJ1-1; maybe TRBD1 (6 bases). CDR1 LNHNV and CDR2 YYDKDF come from the germline V gene (reference sequence). The germline V and J ends were trimmed by 2 bases and 8 bases, with 12 bases remaining between them. CDR3 length equals 13 residues. CDR3 coding DNA: TGTGCCACCAGCAGATTCAGGGGTTCCGAAGCTTTCTTT. Protein: CATSRFRGSEAFF.

The V and J genes are TRBV29-1 and TRBJ1-1, with D perhaps matching TRBD1 (6 bases). This CDR3 spans 14 amino acids. Germline assignment: CDR1 SQVTM and CDR2 ANQGSEA. V dropped 3 bases and J dropped 5 bases, with 16 bases sitting between them. The CDR3 DNA reads TGCAGCGTTGAGATAGGGGGAGTGGGGACTGAAGCTTTCTTT. Translated: CSVEIGGVGTEAFF.

The V and J genes are TRBV19 and TRBJ2-1; TRBD1 might be the D (6 bases). Germline V CDR1 and CDR2: LNHDA, SQIVND (reference sequence). Between the trimmed V and J ends, which lost 9 bases and 5 bases, there was a span of 14 bases. The CDR3 contains 13 residues. In DNA, the CDR3 is TGTGCCAGCAGGACAGCCAGAAACAATGAGCAGTTCTTC. Protein sequence: CASRTARNNEQFF.

The CDR3 region has the DNA TGCGCCAGCAGCCCTTTGTCCTTAACGCAATCGTCACCCCTCCACTTT. Translation: CASSPLSLTQSSPLHF. The chain couples TRBV5-1 to TRBJ1-6; D remains unclear. This CDR3 is built from 16 residues. Germline-derived CDR1 and CDR2 are SGHRS and YFSETQ. The germline V and J ends were trimmed by 4 bases and 10 bases, with 21 bases remaining between them.

The chain recombines TRBV6-6 with TRBJ1-2; D gene uncertain. The V gene lost 2 bases and the J gene lost 8 bases, with 9 bases spanning the gap. Germline V gene sequence: CDR1 MNHNY, CDR2 SVGAGI (reference sequence). This CDR3 is 12 amino acids long. CDR3 sequence: CASSYGVLGYTF. DNA of the CDR3: TGTGCCAGCAGTTACGGGGTATTGGGCTACACCTTC.

V is TRBV11-2 and J is TRBJ2-7, with a tentative D call TRBD2 (5 bases). CDR3 length: 15 amino acids. Germline V CDR1 and CDR2: SGHAT, FQNNGV. Trimming took off 0 bases at V and 0 bases at J, with 9 bases between the two ends. CDR3 in DNA: TGTGCCAGCAGCTTAGATAGAGGGTACTCCTACGAGCAGTACTTC. Its translation is CASSLDRGYSYEQYF. Filled out from reference TRBV11-2 and TRBJ2-7, the complete variable domain reads EAGVAQSPRYKIIEKRQSVAFWCNPISGHATLYWYQQILGQGPKLLIQFQNNGVVDDSQLPKDRFSAERLKGVDSTLKIQPAKLEDSAVYLCASSLDRGYSYEQYFGPGTRLTVT.

V and J are TRBV2 and TRBJ2-1; D may be TRBD1 (6 bases). The V gene lost 2 bases and the J gene lost 2 bases, with 13 bases spanning the gap. There are 16 residues in the CDR3. CDR1 is SNHLY and CDR2 is FYNNEI in the germline V gene. Written as DNA, the CDR3 is TGTGCCAGCAGTGAAATTCCCAGGGGCGCCTACAATGAGCAGTTCTTC. Amino acid sequence: CASSEIPRGAYNEQFF.

The chain links TRBV6-5 to TRBJ2-5; 10 nucleotides match TRBD1. The CDR3 has 15 residues. J lost 4 bases, V lost 4 bases, and 6 bases had no gene match. Germline assignment: CDR1 MNHEY and CDR2 SVGAGI. CDR3 amino acids: CASSSYGQGVETQYF. Here the CDR3 DNA reads TGTGCCAGCAGTTCCTACGGACAGGGGGTAGAGACCCAGTACTTC.

The V call is TRBV19, the J call TRBJ2-2; maybe TRBD1 (5 bases). The V and J ends lost 0 bases and 7 bases respectively, with 9 bases between them. The CDR3 has 14 residues. In germline, CDR1 is LNHDA, CDR2 SQIVND (reference sequence). CDR3 protein: CASSIDPTVGELFF. The CDR3 nucleotides are TGTGCCAGTAGTATAGATCCGACAGTCGGGGAGCTGTTTTTT.

V usage is TRBV7-9 and J usage is TRBJ2-5, with D maybe TRBD2 (6 bases). The CDR3 loop spans 14 amino acids. Trimming removed 3 bases from V and 2 bases from J, with 10 bases in between. In germline, CDR1 is SEHNR, CDR2 FQNEAQ (reference sequence). CDR3 sequence reads: CASSLAGWQETQYF. The CDR3 DNA reads as TGTGCCAGCAGCTTGGCGGGGTGGCAAGAGACCCAGTACTTC. The variable domain in full, with the rest retrieved from reference TRBV7-9 and TRBJ2-5, is DTGVSQNPRHKITKRGQNVTFRCDPISEHNRLYWYRQTLGQGPEFLTYFQNEAQLEKSRLLSDRFSAERPKGSFSTLEIQRTEQGDSAMYLCASSLAGWQETQYFGPGTRLLVL.

J is TRBJ1-5 and V is TRBV5-1, with TRBD1 as a possible D gene (5 bases). Germline values: CDR1 SGHRS, CDR2 YFSETQ. Deletions cut 4 bases from V and 0 bases from J, with 20 bases between. There are 18 residues in the CDR3. The CDR3 sequence: CASSPEGISPYSNQPQHF. CDR3 nucleotide sequence: TGCGCCAGCAGCCCGGAGGGGATTTCCCCTTATAGCAATCAGCCCCAGCATTTT.

J is TRBJ2-5 and V is TRBV30; D remains ambiguous. This CDR3 region has 14 residues. Germline loops: CDR1 GTSNPN, CDR2 SVGIG (reference sequence). With 4 bases removed from V and 1 base from J, the gap between germline ends came to 13 bases. CDR3 amino acids: CAWNPVNTQETQYF. In DNA form, the CDR3 reads TGTGCCTGGAACCCCGTCAATACCCAAGAGACCCAGTACTTC.

The chain couples TRBV25-1 to TRBJ2-5; the match to TRBD2 covers 8 bases. The CDR3 is 16 amino acids. Trimming at V came to 5 bases and at J to 5 bases, leaving 13 bases not matched to a gene. The germline V gene encodes CDR1 MGHDK and CDR2 SYGVNS. DNA of the CDR3: TGTGCCAGCAGTTCACGTCCCGGGACTAGTCCGGAGACCCAGTACTTC. Its protein product is CASSSRPGTSPETQYF.

V is TRBV7-3 and J is TRBJ2-3; D ambiguous. The CDR3 has 14 residues. Germline lookup yields CDR1 SGHTA and CDR2 FQGTGA. Trimming took 5 bases from V and 2 from J, leaving 11 bases between them. CDR3 nucleotides: TGTGCCAGCAGCCCCGCCCGGGCCACAGATACGCAGTATTTT. Protein product: CASSPARATDTQYF. The variable domain in full, completed from reference TRBV7-3 and TRBJ2-3, reads GAGVSQTPSNKVTEKGKYVELRCDPISGHTALYWYRQSLGQGPEFLIYFQGTGAADDSGLPNDRFFAVRPEGSVSTLKIQRTERGDSAVYLCASSPARATDTQYFGPGTRLTVL.

This clone turned up a few times. The V and J genes are TRBV29-1 and TRBJ2-2, with a weak D call TRBD2 (5 bases). The CDR3 is 13 amino acids. The germline CDR1 and CDR2 sequences are SQVTM and ANQGSEA. Trimming stripped 7 bases from V and 5 bases from J, with 14 bases between. The CDR3 DNA reads as TGCAGCGCTGACGAGGGCGGAACCGGGGAGCTGTTTTTT. Translated, it gives CSADEGGTGELFF.

The rearrangement uses TRBV29-1 and TRBJ2-5; 8 bases are shared with TRBD1. J lost 5 bases, V lost 4 bases, and 6 bases had no gene match. Germline CDR1 SQVTM, CDR2 ANQGSEA. This CDR3 contains 13 residues. This CDR3 reads CSVVTGDHETQYF. CDR3 coding DNA: TGCAGCGTTGTGACAGGGGATCATGAGACCCAGTACTTC. Full variable domain (remainder filled in from reference TRBV29-1 and TRBJ2-5): SAVISQKPSRDICQRGTSLTIQCQVDSQVTMMFWYRQQPGQSLTLIATANQGSEATYESGFVIDKFPISRPNLTFSTLTVSNMSPEDSSIYLCSVVTGDHETQYFGPGTRLLVL.

This clone appeared a few times. The chain employs TRBV15 and TRBJ1-5, with no clear D. Per germline, CDR1 LNHNV and CDR2 YYDKDF (reference sequence). This CDR3 spans 13 amino acids. V lost 5 bases, J lost 6 bases, and 11 bases lay in between. The chain's CDR3 is CATSANKGQPQHF. Written as DNA, the CDR3 is TGTGCCACCAGCGCAAACAAGGGTCAGCCCCAGCATTTT.

This clone was seen only a few times. V gene TRBV30 combines with J gene TRBJ1-5; 8 bases fit TRBD1. The CDR3 is 14 residues long. The V segment lost 0 bases and the J segment 7 bases; nucleotides outside the gene matches: 5. Germline V gives CDR1 GTSNPN, CDR2 SVGIG (reference sequence). CDR3 sequence reads: CAWSVSTGEQPQHF. The DNA of the CDR3 is TGTGCCTGGAGTGTTTCGACAGGGGAGCAGCCCCAGCATTTT.

The V call is TRBV27, the J call TRBJ1-4, with D unresolved. Germline values: CDR1 MNHEY, CDR2 SMNVEV (reference sequence). This CDR3 is 17 amino acids long. The germline V and J ends were trimmed by 6 bases and 1 base, with 18 bases remaining between them. In nucleotides, the CDR3 is TGTGCCAGCAGGCCCCTTGCGGGTCGAGGAACTAATGAAAAACTGTTTTTT. It is translated as CASRPLAGRGTNEKLFF.

This clone has more than one count but fewer than ten. The chain employs TRBV7-6 and TRBJ2-3, with D possibly being TRBD2 (5 bases). The ends were cut back, 4 bases at V and 0 bases at J, with 17 bases in the middle. This CDR3 has 17 amino acids. From germline, CDR1 is SGHVS and CDR2 FNYEAQ. The CDR3 coding sequence is TGTGCCAGCAGCTCCGGGGAGCTTTCCCCTAGCACAGATACGCAGTATTTT. It is translated as CASSSGELSPSTDTQYF.

The chain has TRBV11-1 and TRBJ2-5; D possibly corresponds to TRBD1 (6 bases). CDR3 size: 15 residues. Trimming took off 6 bases at V and 1 base at J, with 15 bases between the two ends. CDR1 SGHAT and CDR2 FQDESV come from the germline V gene (reference sequence). This CDR3 reads CASSPLGTRQETQYF. The CDR3 DNA reads TGTGCCAGCAGTCCGCTCGGGACACGCCAAGAGACCCAGTACTTC.

This chain joins TRBV6-5 and TRBJ1-6; possibly TRBD1 for D (5 bases). This CDR3 is built from 15 residues. CDR1 and CDR2 from the germline V gene are MNHEY and SVGAGI. The germline V and J ends were trimmed by 6 bases and 6 bases, with 15 bases remaining between them. The CDR3 DNA sequence: TGTGCCAGCAGAACCGGGGCGCCTAGTAATTCACCCCTCCACTTT. Amino acids: CASRTGAPSNSPLHF.